The 18 T cell receptor beta chains given below trace back to one sample, sequenced in a study of cytomegalovirus exposure and HLA in healthy donors. PCR was performed using 60 Vbeta and 13 Jbeta primers. Using immunoSEQ multiplex PCR, the repertoire was profiled, and TCRdb retains in-frame clones only, with some absent. The sample table includes 45,000 to 60,000 clones. The specimen sequenced was PBMCs. The receptors originated from a male donor in good health and CMV-seronegative.

The V and J genes are TRBV7-9 and TRBJ2-7, with 9 positions matching TRBD2. Trimming cost V 5 bases and J 5 bases; bases outside gene matches: 10. From germline, CDR1 is SEHNR and CDR2 FQNEAQ (reference sequence). This CDR3 has 15 residues. CDR3 coding DNA: TGTGCCAGCAGCCCCAAGAGGCGGGAGGGGAACGAGCAGTACTTC. It translates to CASSPKRREGNEQYF.

V usage is TRBV30 and J usage is TRBJ1-1; 7 nucleotides agree with TRBD1. CDR3 length equals 12 residues. Trimming at V came to 2 bases and at J to 8 bases, leaving 5 bases not matched to a gene. Germline CDR1 reads GTSNPN; CDR2 reads SVGIG (reference sequence). CDR3 region: CAWSLTTGEAFF. The DNA for the CDR3 is TGTGCCTGGAGTTTAACGACAGGGGAAGCTTTCTTT.

As concerns this clone: The DNA is omitted, as the CDR3 cannot be located on it reliably, and the CDR3 follows TCRdb's listing. The chain couples TRBV7-2 to TRBJ1-2; whether TRBD1, the table's D call, matches the DNA was not checked. Germline assignment: CDR1 SGHTA and CDR2 FQGNSA. The CDR3 has 13 amino acids, counting both end residues. The CDR3 loop reads CASSFGQGSVHTF.

The rearrangement joins TRBV14 to TRBJ1-2; 8 bases align to TRBD1. Germline assignment: CDR1 SGHDN and CDR2 FVKESK. This CDR3 region has 14 residues. V dropped 0 bases and J dropped 10; count of bases not matched to a gene: 7. DNA for the CDR3: TGTGCCAGCAGCCAAGAAAGGACAGGGAGAAACTACACCTTC. Protein sequence: CASSQERTGRNYTF.

The gene calls are TRBV2 and TRBJ2-7, with 8 bases fitting TRBD2. The CDR3 is 14 residues long. The V gene end was trimmed by 5 bases and the J gene end by 2 bases; junction bases not matched to a gene: 5. From germline, CDR1 is SNHLY and CDR2 FYNNEI. The CDR3 spells CASSLSGVAYEQYF. CDR3 bases: TGTGCCAGCAGTCTTAGCGGGGTCGCCTACGAGCAGTACTTC.

The J gene is TRBJ2-2, the V gene TRBV2; 13 bases match TRBD2. There are 16 residues in the CDR3. Germline assignment: CDR1 SNHLY and CDR2 FYNNEI. V lost 1 base to trimming and J lost 7 bases; unmatched junction nucleotides: 3. CDR3 sequence reads: CASSEGTSGRGGELFF. In nucleotides, the CDR3 is TGTGCCAGCAGTGAAGGGACTAGCGGGAGAGGCGGGGAGCTGTTTTTT.

The V call is TRBV13, the J call TRBJ1-1; 7 positions match TRBD1. Germline CDR1 and CDR2: PRHDT and FYEKMQ (reference sequence). The CDR3 consists of 16 residues. V trimming: 3 bases; J trimming: 3 bases; junction bases outside the gene matches: 10. The CDR3 DNA is TGTGCCAGCAGCTTTGGGGTCGGACAGGCCCACACTGAAGCTTTCTTT. Protein: CASSFGVGQAHTEAFF.

J is TRBJ2-3 and V is TRBV19, with TRBD1 matching over 8 bases. The CDR3 has 14 amino acids. V lost 9 bases to trimming and J lost 2 bases; unmatched junction nucleotides: 7. The V gene's germline CDR1 is LNHDA and CDR2 SQIVND (reference sequence). This CDR3 is CASHSGQATDTQYF. CDR3 in DNA: TGTGCCAGCCATTCGGGACAGGCCACAGATACGCAGTATTTT.

As concerns this clone: A read error may produce the germline difference seen at one junction end. The sample contains more than one DNA sequence encoding this CDR3. The chain has TRBV9 and TRBJ1-4, with TRBD1 identical over 12 bases. Germline V gene sequence: CDR1 SGDLS, CDR2 YYNGEE. The CDR3 contains 18 residues. The CDR3 DNA reads TGTGCCAGCAGTGTAGCTGGGGACAGGGGGCGACGGGATGAAAAACTGTTTTTT. It translates to CASSVAGDRGRRDEKLFF.

The chain couples TRBV28 to TRBJ1-2, with 7 bases fitting TRBD1. The CDR3 has 14 amino acids. J was trimmed by 8 bases and V by 10 bases; bases with no gene match: 16. Germline CDR1 is MDHEN and CDR2 is SYDVKM. CDR3 nucleotide sequence: TGTGCCACCCCCTCCCTCGACAGGGCGCGAGGCTACACCTTC. Amino acids: CATPSLDRARGYTF.

The CDR3 bases are TGTGCCAGCAGGATGGACAGGGGCGGAAACACCATATATTTT. Residues: CASRMDRGGNTIYF. The V and J genes are TRBV6-5 and TRBJ1-3; 9 bases fit TRBD1. The length of the CDR3 is 14 residues. Germline trimming cut 6 bases from V and 4 bases from J; bases unmatched to any gene: 4. Per the germline V gene, CDR1 is MNHEY and CDR2 is SVGAGI.

CDR3 sequence: CASSTPGLRTGELFF. CDR3 nucleotides: TGTGCCAGTAGTACGCCGGGACTAAGGACCGGGGAGCTGTTTTTT. This chain connects TRBV19 to TRBJ2-2; 7 nucleotides match TRBD2. Looked up from germline, CDR1 is LNHDA and CDR2 is SQIVND (reference sequence). V lost 4 bases, J lost 5 bases, and 7 bases stayed unmatched. The CDR3 consists of 15 residues.

The chain combines TRBV28 with TRBJ1-2; 7 bases match TRBD1. Germline lookup yields CDR1 MDHEN and CDR2 SYDVKM. J lost 8 bases, V lost 6 bases, and 3 bases had no gene match. The CDR3 loop spans 11 amino acids. CDR3 protein: CASSQTGGYTF. The CDR3 bases are TGTGCCAGCAGCCAGACAGGGGGCTACACCTTC.

The V and J genes are TRBV5-1 and TRBJ2-6; a weak D match, TRBD2 (7 bases). The CDR3 contains 17 residues. V lost 4 bases and J 1 base, leaving 15 bases between the germline ends. Germline-derived CDR1 and CDR2 are SGHRS and YFSETQ. The CDR3 region has the DNA TGCGCCAGCAGCCCTGGGGGGGCGGGGTCTGGGGCCAACGTCCTGACTTTC. Translated, it gives CASSPGGAGSGANVLTF.

The chain has TRBV7-9 and TRBJ2-5, with no clear D. Trimming removed 5 bases at V and 0 bases at J, with 13 bases between. Germline V gene lookup returns CDR1 SEHNR and CDR2 FQNEAQ (reference sequence). The CDR3 consists of 15 residues. For the CDR3, the DNA is TGTGCCAGCAGCCCCGCCCGCAGAAACCAAGAGACCCAGTACTTC. Translation: CASSPARRNQETQYF.

The chain carries TRBV6-5 and TRBJ2-3; D might be TRBD1 (5 bases). V lost 8 bases to trimming and J lost 4 bases, with 13 bases between them. Germline loops: CDR1 MNHEY, CDR2 SVGAGI. This CDR3 region has 13 residues. Here the CDR3 reads CASEAQGSDTQYF. CDR3 in DNA: TGTGCCAGCGAGGCGCAGGGCTCAGATACGCAGTATTTT.

CDR3 amino acids: CASSPPRTGTSTDTQYF. The CDR3 region has the DNA TGTGCCAGCAGTCCACCGAGGACAGGGACTAGCACAGATACGCAGTATTTT. The chain joins TRBV28 to TRBJ2-3, with 8 bases fitting TRBD1. CDR1 MDHEN and CDR2 SYDVKM come from the germline V gene. The trim removed 5 bases at V and 0 bases at J, leaving 10 bases unmatched. The CDR3 runs to 17 residues. Supplemented by reference TRBV28 and TRBJ2-3, the full variable domain reads DVKVTQSSRYLVKRTGEKVFLECVQDMDHENMFWYRQDPGLGLRLIYFSYDVKMKEKGDIPEGYSVSREKKERFSLILESASTNQTSMYLCASSPPRTGTSTDTQYFGPGTRLTVL.

This chain joins TRBV6-5 and TRBJ2-6; D may be TRBD2 (6 bases). Germline loops: CDR1 MNHEY, CDR2 SVGAGI. V was shortened by 4 bases and J by 1 base, with 11 bases between the two germline ends. This CDR3 has 16 amino acids. DNA for the CDR3: TGTGCCAGCAGTTCGGGAGACATGTCTGGGGCCAACGTCCTGACTTTC. This encodes CASSSGDMSGANVLTF.